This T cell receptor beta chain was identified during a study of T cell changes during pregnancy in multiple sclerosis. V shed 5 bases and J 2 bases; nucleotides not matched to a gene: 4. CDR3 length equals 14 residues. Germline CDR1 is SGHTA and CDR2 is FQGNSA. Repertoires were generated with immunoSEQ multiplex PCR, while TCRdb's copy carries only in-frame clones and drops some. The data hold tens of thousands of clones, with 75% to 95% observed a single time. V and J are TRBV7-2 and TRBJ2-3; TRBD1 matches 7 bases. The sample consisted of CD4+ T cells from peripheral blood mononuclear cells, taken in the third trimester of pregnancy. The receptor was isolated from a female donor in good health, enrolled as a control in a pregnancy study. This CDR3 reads CASSTGADTDTQYF. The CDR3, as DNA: TGTGCCAGCAGCACAGGGGCGGACACAGATACGCAGTATTTT. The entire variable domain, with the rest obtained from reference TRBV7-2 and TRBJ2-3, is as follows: GAGVSQSPSNKVTEKGKDVELRCDPISGHTALYWYRQSLGQGLEFLIYFQGNSAPDKSGLPSDRFSAERTGGSVSTLTIQRTQQEDSAVYLCASSTGADTDTQYFGPGTRLTVL.